The 9 T cell receptor beta chains presented below share a single source sample, sequenced in a study of blood T cell repertoires in COVID-19. Libraries were prepared by immunoSEQ multiplex PCR; TCRdb keeps only in-frame clonotypes and omits some of them. The table shows 200,000 to 250,000 clones, with 80% to 85% occurring only once. Source material: peripheral blood. Receptors originate from a man younger than 45 with active or convalescent COVID-19.

V and J are TRBV5-4 and TRBJ2-7; TRBD2 matches 12 bases. CDR3 length: 15 residues. From germline, CDR1 is SGHNT and CDR2 YYREEE (reference sequence). With V trimmed by 4 bases and J by 2 bases, 4 bases remained unmatched. The CDR3 here is CASSPTSGGTYEQYF. The CDR3 DNA is TGTGCCAGCAGCCCGACTAGCGGGGGAACCTACGAGCAGTACTTC.

The chain couples TRBV9 to TRBJ1-5; 9 bases fit TRBD1. The trim removed 2 bases at V and 8 bases at J, leaving 8 bases unmatched. Germline lookup yields CDR1 SGDLS and CDR2 YYNGEE. The CDR3 spans 15 residues. The CDR3 reads CASSVSGQGIEPQHF. In DNA, the CDR3 is TGTGCCAGCAGCGTCTCGGGACAGGGAATCGAGCCCCAGCATTTT.

This clone was recorded a few times. This chain connects TRBV19 to TRBJ2-6; D ambiguous. The CDR3 is 13 amino acids. Germline V CDR1 and CDR2: LNHDA, SQIVND (reference sequence). This chain's CDR3 is CASSSTGANVLTF. CDR3 coding DNA: TGTGCTTCCAGTTCGACTGGGGCCAACGTCCTGACTTTC.

The chain employs TRBV21-1 and TRBJ2-2; the table gives TRBD2 as D, unverified against the DNA. TRBV21-1 is shown as a pseudogene. The CDR3 has 16 residues. The CDR3 DNA reads TGTGCCAGCAGCAAGATCCGGGAGCTTCTCCGCGGGGAGCTGTTTTTT. As protein: CASSKIRELLRGELFF.

This clone was detected only once. This chain links TRBV24-1 with TRBJ2-1; D possibly corresponds to TRBD1 (6 bases). V was clipped by 8 bases and J by 7 bases, with 14 bases between them. Germline V gene lookup returns CDR1 KGHDR and CDR2 SFDVKD. This CDR3 has 13 residues. CDR3 region: CATNEGQKNEQFF. CDR3 nucleotide sequence: TGTGCCACCAACGAAGGACAGAAAAATGAGCAGTTCTTC.

In DNA form, the CDR3 reads TGTGCCTGGGGAGACAGGGGGACCGGGGAGCTGTTTTTT. Its translation: CAWGDRGTGELFF. J is TRBJ2-2 and V is TRBV30; 9 bases match TRBD1. Germline V gives CDR1 GTSNPN, CDR2 SVGIG (reference sequence). The trim removed 5 bases at V and 5 bases at J, leaving 3 bases unmatched. The CDR3 length is 13 residues.

This clone showed up just a few times. V gene TRBV7-6 combines with J gene TRBJ1-4, with TRBD1 identical over 7 bases. V gave up 5 bases and J gave up 7 bases; unmatched junction bases: 16. Per the germline V gene, CDR1 is SGHVS and CDR2 is FNYEAQ. The CDR3 contains 17 residues. The DNA for the CDR3 is TGTGCCAGCAGCGGATGGACAGGTCGGTTGGTTGGTGAAAAACTGTTTTTT. Amino acid sequence: CASSGWTGRLVGEKLFF.

This clone was seen just once. This chain connects TRBV5-8 to TRBJ2-2; D is uncertain. This CDR3 region has 16 residues. Germline V gives CDR1 SGHTS, CDR2 YDEGEE. Trimming pared 3 bases from V and 0 bases from J, leaving 12 bases between. The CDR3 sequence is CASSSPARSNTGELFF. CDR3 coding DNA: TGTGCCAGCAGCTCGCCCGCGCGGTCGAACACCGGGGAGCTGTTTTTT.

V gene TRBV4-2 combines with J gene TRBJ1-4, with 10 bases lining up with TRBD1. This CDR3 contains 22 residues. Germline CDR1 reads LGHNA; CDR2 reads YNFKEQ. The ends lost 1 base at V and 2 bases at J; junction bases unmatched: 19. The CDR3 DNA is TGTGCCAGCAGCCAAGGGGACAGGGGCTCGTCCCGACGGCGTGAGACTAATGAAAAACTGTTTTTT. Its translation: CASSQGDRGSSRRRETNEKLFF.